The rows below give T cell receptor beta chains drawn from one sample of a study of radiotherapy plus CTLA-4 blockade in lung cancer. Some clones are missing from TCRdb's copy, which holds only in-frame ones; the method was immunoSEQ multiplex PCR. Of around 99,000 clones listed, roughly 88% are singletons. The sample was peripheral blood, taken from a patient treated with radiotherapy plus ipilimumab. These receptors were collected from a human donor with non-small cell lung cancer that progressed on radiotherapy plus ipilimumab. Each CDR3 is given with its conserved first and last residue.

v_call cdr3_aa
TRBV19 CASRDGTGVATNEKLFF
TRBV4-2 CASSLNRGMNTEAFF
TRBV5-1 CASSLGHNTDTQYF
TRBV6-5 CASSSSGTGAHEQYF
TRBV6-5 CASSREQSGTEAFF
TRBV11-2 CASSLIVATGELFF
TRBV4-1 CASTGGYGYTF
TRBV7-8 CASSLAGRLGSNEKLFF
TRBV29-1 CSVRRMNTEAFF
TRBV7-2 CASRRGSINEKLFF
TRBV6-1 CASSVRPDSSGNTIYF
TRBV30 CAWSASNTGELFF
TRBV5-4 CASSSRLGLTDTQYF
TRBV6-4 CASSPGDNYGYTF
TRBV6-1 CASSATSGNGEQYF
TRBV5-1 CASSFGAGSSYNEQFF
TRBV11-2 CASSLDGTRTFF
TRBV5-4 CASSLSGTGLQSAFF
TRBV2 CATLRRGWETQYF
TRBV11-3 CASSHGTRGSNEQFF
TRBV11-3 CASSLVGTGANEQFF
TRBV2 CASSFDRAGGTDTQYF
TRBV20-1 CSAYDSVGYTF
TRBV9 CASSTWTSGSINTGELFF
TRBV29-1 CSVSTGGAWNEQYF
TRBV28 CASSRISETYEQYF
TRBV27 CASSLSVSNYGYTF
TRBV19 CASSIGAIYGYTF